This record concerns one T cell receptor beta chain sequence. Authors' analysis steps: By means of reference gene primer amplification, nucleated cell counts were estimated. Measured with immunoSEQ multiplex PCR; TCRdb has only the in-frame clones, and not every one. V, J and clone size were drawn from that table, and D and trimming were deduced from the DNA. This table has approximately 220,000 clones, over 85% appearing once. The sample comes from a study of blood T cell repertoires in COVID-19. Study-wide context: Sites across the United States, Italy and Spain contributed samples from acute and convalescent COVID-19. Nucleic acid was either cDNA or gDNA, and it came from T cells, B-cell-depleted T cells, or PBMCs.

The ends lost 6 bases at V and 10 bases at J; junction bases unmatched: 4. Per the germline V gene, CDR1 is MNHEY and CDR2 is SMNVEV (reference sequence). The CDR3 totals 13 residues. Allocation to cohorts depended on clinical history reported by the participants. The sequenced sample was PBMCs or T cells enriched from blood (not recorded which). The TCR comes from a woman aged 25 to 39 with acute COVID-19. This rearrangement joins TRBV27 to TRBJ1-6; 9 positions agree with TRBD1. CDR3 protein: CASSGDRDSPLHF. Here the CDR3 DNA reads TGTGCCAGCAGCGGGGACAGGGACTCACCCCTCCACTTT.